Below are 14 T cell receptor beta chains sequenced from a single sample in a study of untreated major depressive disorder. Study-wide results and caveats: TRBV05-01 (Vbeta 5.1) usage was higher in CD4+ T cells of depressed patients than controls.

Which antigens these TCRs recognize remains unknown. Libraries were prepared by immunoSEQ multiplex PCR; TCRdb keeps only in-frame clonotypes and omits some of them. The table has about 27,000 clones, 90% to 95% seen once; the top ten hold roughly 0.72%. The sequencing sample was made of CD4+ T cells from PBMCs. These receptors originate from a woman in her 30s with major depressive disorder.

This chain connects TRBV7-2 to TRBJ1-6; 8 bases agree with TRBD1. The CDR3 is 15 amino acids. The V gene end was trimmed by 5 bases and the J gene end by 7 bases; junction bases not matched to a gene: 7. The germline CDR1 and CDR2 sequences are SGHTA and FQGNSA. This chain's CDR3 is CTSSRDRGGNSPLHF. The DNA for the CDR3 is TGTACCAGCAGCAGAGACAGGGGTGGGAATTCACCCCTCCACTTT.

The chain has TRBV7-3 and TRBJ2-7; TRBD2 agrees at 8 bases. This CDR3 spans 14 amino acids. J gave up 2 bases and V 0 bases, and 0 bases lay outside the gene matches. Per the germline V gene, CDR1 is SGHTA and CDR2 is FQGTGA. CDR3 sequence: CASSLTGRAYEQYF. The DNA of the CDR3 is TGTGCCAGCAGCTTAACCGGGAGGGCCTACGAGCAGTACTTC.

This clone has just a few counts. This sequence joins TRBV5-1 and TRBJ2-2; TRBD2 matches at 11 bases. V lost 1 base and J lost 10; bases outside the gene matches: 3. The CDR3 length is 14 residues. The V gene's germline CDR1 is SGHRS and CDR2 YFSETQ. CDR3 region: CASSLKLAGAELFF. The CDR3 DNA reads TGCGCCAGCAGCTTGAAACTAGCGGGGGCGGAGCTGTTTTTT.

This sequence joins TRBV18 and TRBJ1-3, with D possibly being TRBD1 (5 bases). Germline V gene sequence: CDR1 KGHSH, CDR2 LQKENI. V gave up 6 bases and J gave up 4 bases, with 13 bases separating them. CDR3 length equals 14 residues. CDR3 in DNA: TGTGCCAGCTCCCCTACGGGGGTCGGAAACACCATATATTTT. Its protein product is CASSPTGVGNTIYF. The full variable domain, rest sourced from reference TRBV18 and TRBJ1-3, is NAGVMQNPRHLVRRRGQEARLRCSPMKGHSHVYWYRQLPEEGLKFMVYLQKENIIDESGMPKERFSAEFPKEGPSILRIQQVVRGDSAAYFCASSPTGVGNTIYFGEGSWLTVV.

The chain recombines TRBV9 with TRBJ1-5; D gene uncertain. CDR3 length: 13 amino acids. Germline assignment: CDR1 SGDLS and CDR2 YYNGEE. Trimming left V 0 bases short and J 6 bases short, with 7 bases between. Here the CDR3 DNA reads TGTGCCAGCAGCGTAGACGGCGGTCAGCCCCAGCATTTT. Protein product: CASSVDGGQPQHF.

The genes are TRBV18 and TRBJ2-7; D not resolved. Germline V lookup: CDR1 KGHSH, CDR2 LQKENI. V lost 2 bases, J lost 3 bases, and 11 bases lay in between. There are 14 residues in the CDR3. CDR3 loop: CASSPVSGYYEQYF. CDR3 nucleotides: TGTGCCAGCTCACCAGTCTCCGGTTACTACGAGCAGTACTTC.

The chain uses TRBV5-6 and TRBJ2-7; 7 positions match TRBD2. This CDR3 comprises 14 residues. The trim removed 1 base at V and 9 bases at J, leaving 10 bases unmatched. CDR1 SGHDT and CDR2 YYEEEE come from the germline V gene. CDR3 loop: CASSLWEGGGRQYF. DNA of the CDR3: TGTGCCAGCAGCTTGTGGGAGGGCGGCGGTAGGCAGTACTTC.

The CDR3 here is CASGLVGGSSFLSNQPQHF. The CDR3 bases are TGTGCTAGTGGTTTGGTAGGGGGGAGTTCCTTCCTAAGCAATCAGCCCCAGCATTTT. This chain joins TRBV12-5 and TRBJ1-5, with a possible D match to TRBD1 (6 bases). There are 19 residues in the CDR3. Per germline, CDR1 LGHNT and CDR2 FRNRAP. V was trimmed by 0 bases and J by 1 base, leaving 19 bases between them.

CDR3 bases: TGTGCCAGCAGTTTAAACGCAGGCCTCTCTGGAAACACCATATATTTT. The encoded protein is CASSLNAGLSGNTIYF. The rearrangement joins TRBV28 to TRBJ1-3, with unresolved D. Germline-derived CDR1 and CDR2 are MDHEN and SYDVKM. With 2 bases removed from V and 0 bases from J, the gap between germline ends came to 11 bases. This CDR3 contains 16 residues.

Here the CDR3 DNA reads TGCGCCAGCAGCCAAGATCACGGGGGGGAGACCCAGTACTTC. Amino acids: CASSQDHGGETQYF. V gene TRBV4-3 combines with J gene TRBJ2-5; 7 positions match TRBD2. In germline, CDR1 is LGHNA, CDR2 YSLEER. The length of the CDR3 is 14 residues. V was clipped by 0 bases and J by 5 bases; unmatched bases: 3.

V gene TRBV28 combines with J gene TRBJ2-7; D gene unclear. Germline V CDR1 and CDR2: MDHEN, SYDVKM. The CDR3 sequence is 10 residues long. V lost 6 bases to trimming and J lost 3 bases, with 3 bases between them. CDR3 nucleotides: TGTGCCAGCAGCCGCTACGAGCAGTACTTC. Amino acid sequence: CASSRYEQYF.

The gene calls are TRBV7-2 and TRBJ2-3; D might be TRBD2 (6 bases). CDR1 and CDR2 from the germline V gene are SGHTA and FQGNSA. The CDR3 consists of 12 residues. V dropped 1 base and J dropped 10 bases, with 9 bases sitting between them. CDR3 DNA sequence: TGTGCCAGCAGCTTAGACTGGGGGGCGCAGTATTTT. It codes for CASSLDWGAQYF.

This rearrangement joins TRBV29-1 to TRBJ2-1, with 8 bases fitting TRBD2. Trimming cost V 7 bases and J 9 bases; bases outside gene matches: 2. This CDR3 has 10 amino acids. Germline V lookup: CDR1 SQVTM, CDR2 ANQGSEA. CDR3 sequence (DNA): TGCAGCGCGGGGGGGCTTGAGCAGTTCTTC. Its protein is CSAGGLEQFF.

The chain uses TRBV5-1 and TRBJ2-3, with 9 bases that match TRBD2. This CDR3 is 16 amino acids long. CDR1 is SGHRS, CDR2 YFSETQ, per germline. The V and J ends lost 3 bases and 6 bases, in that order; junction bases with no gene match: 11. For the CDR3, the DNA is TGCGCCAGCAGCTGGGAAGCGGGGGGATTGTCGGATACGCAGTATTTT. Protein: CASSWEAGGLSDTQYF.